This TCR beta chain appears in the sequencing data of a study of T cell responses to AZD1222 COVID-19 vaccine. A word on this clone: Its antigen remains unknown.

Study conclusions and caveats: Vaccine-associated CD4 TCRs spanned spike, dominant at 160-218 and 743-854. The study identified only five to seven AZD1222 recipients as seropositive at baseline.

The CDR3 covers 15 residues. J gave up 4 bases and V 11 bases, and 16 bases lay outside the gene matches. Only in-frame clones appear in the TCRdb table, and some are missing; sequencing was by immunoSEQ multiplex PCR. The sample records about 120,000 clones, about 95% being singletons. The rearrangement uses TRBV23-1 and TRBJ1-2; 7 nucleotides line up with TRBD1. TRBV23-1 is flagged as an ORF with uncertain function. The material sequenced was peripheral blood, taken 28 days after the second AZD1222 dose. This receptor was identified in an adult who received the AZD1222 COVID-19 vaccine. The CDR3 DNA reads TGCGCCGACAGCACAGCAGGGGGATTTGTCTATGGCTACACCTTC. It translates to CADSTAGGFVYGYTF.